The following is a T cell receptor (beta chain) sequence with its context. From germline, CDR1 is SGHRS and CDR2 YFSETQ. V was clipped by 4 bases and J by 2 bases, with 9 bases between them. The CDR3 is 13 residues long. Original processing notes: Estimates of nucleated cell counts were drawn from the amplification of reference gene primers. Sequenced by immunoSEQ multiplex PCR; TCRdb stores in-frame clones only, minus some. Clonal size and the V and J genes are those of that table, whereas D and trimming came from the DNA. The sample has 250,000 to 400,000 clones, around 90% seen once; the top ten hold 1%. These data are taken from a study of blood T cell repertoires in COVID-19. Study-wide background: Samples of COVID-19 (acute and convalescent) were obtained from the United States, Italy and Spain. From T cells, B-cell-depleted T cells, or PBMCs came the material, which was cDNA or gDNA.

The sequenced material came from peripheral blood. This TCR was sampled from a man aged 45-60 years with active or convalescent COVID-19. The V gene is TRBV5-1, the J gene TRBJ1-2; D is ambiguous. CDR3 DNA: TGCGCCAGCAGCCGGGAGGGAAACTATGGCTACACCTTC. Encoded protein: CASSREGNYGYTF.